The present T cell receptor beta chain was sequenced within a study of OX40 agonist ivuxolimab in advanced cancers. Study-level findings and limits: On average, CD8+ T cells had more expanded clones than CD4+.

Between the trimmed V and J ends, which lost 7 bases and 9 bases, there was a span of 10 bases. Germline V gene data show CDR1 as SNHLY and CDR2 as FYNNEI. CDR3 length: 12 amino acids. Points on this clone: Antigen specificity is unknown.

The method was immunoSEQ multiplex PCR; TCRdb's version includes in-frame clones alone and lacks a portion of them. Among approximately 70,000 clones, approximately 81% were seen once, and the ten largest hold approximately 1%. This TCR derives from an adult with an advanced solid tumor such as melanoma, head and neck, liver or kidney cancer. The sequenced sample was CD4+ or CD8+ T cells sorted from blood, obtained in a trial of the OX40 agonist ivuxolimab. V is TRBV2 and J is TRBJ1-6, with a weak D call TRBD1 (5 bases). CDR3 DNA sequence: TGTGCCAGCACACCAGGGAGTTCACCCCTCCACTTT. This sequence encodes CASTPGSSPLHF.